The clone carrying this TCR beta chain was found a few times. The source of the sample is a study of CD8+ T cells in alopecia areata. The sequencing template was cDNA reverse transcribed from extracted RNA. This table comes from immunoSEQ multiplex PCR, and its TCRdb copy is limited to in-frame clones, with some not included. The top ten clones hold around 0.48% of a sample with fewer than 250,000 clones, 35% to 40% of them seen once. Regarding treatment: oral pan-JAK inhibitor, 5-10 mg twice daily. The source of this sequence is a human donor with alopecia areata. The specimen comprised CD4+ T cells sorted from blood, sampled at approximately week 30, from a patient treated with tofacitinib.

CDR3: CASTQSPGNTDTQYF. CDR3 nucleotide sequence: TGTGCCAGTACCCAGTCCCCCGGGAACACAGATACGCAGTATTTT. The chain links TRBV4-2 to TRBJ2-3, with a tentative D call TRBD2 (5 bases). Germline CDR1 and CDR2: LGHNA and YNFKEQ. The germline V and J ends were trimmed by 9 bases and 2 bases, with 18 bases remaining between them. The length of the CDR3 is 15 residues.